Following are 29 T cell receptor beta chains from one sample sequenced in a study of cytotoxic CD8 clonotypes in ibrutinib-treated CLL. Sequencing used immunoSEQ multiplex PCR; TCRdb keeps in-frame clones, though not all of them. This table has over 65,000 clones, around 79% appearing once. The sequencing here drew on PBMCs, taken after 12 months of ibrutinib treatment. The receptors originated from a human donor with chronic lymphocytic leukemia.

The chain couples TRBV10-3 to TRBJ2-3, with TRBD2 as a possible D gene (5 bases). The V gene's germline CDR1 is ENHRY and CDR2 SYGVKD. The CDR3 covers 14 residues. V was clipped by 2 bases and J by 4 bases, with 10 bases between them. The CDR3 region is CAISEEGAPDTQYF. DNA of the CDR3: TGTGCCATCAGTGAGGAGGGAGCCCCAGATACGCAGTATTTT.

V gene TRBV6-5 combines with J gene TRBJ2-2; D is ambiguous. V shed 0 bases and J shed 6 bases, with 2 bases lying between them. This CDR3 has 12 amino acids. The V gene's germline CDR1 is MNHEY and CDR2 SVGAGI. In DNA form, the CDR3 reads TGTGCCAGCAGTTACTCGGCCGGGGAGCTGTTTTTT. It is translated as CASSYSAGELFF.

This clone turned up a few times. The chain recombines TRBV5-1 with TRBJ2-2; D is ambiguous. Germline V gene sequence: CDR1 SGHRS, CDR2 YFSETQ. CDR3 length equals 14 residues. The ends were cut back, 5 bases at V and 2 bases at J, with 10 bases in the middle. CDR3 in amino acids: CASRGWENTGELFF. CDR3 nucleotides: TGCGCCAGCAGAGGCTGGGAAAACACCGGGGAGCTGTTTTTT.

The chain has TRBV7-2 and TRBJ2-7; D call uncertain. Trimming shortened V by 5 bases and J by 0 bases, and 8 bases separated the two germline ends. From germline, CDR1 is SGHTA and CDR2 FQGNSA. The CDR3 spans 13 residues. For the CDR3, the DNA is TGTGCCAGCAGCAAAAAGAGCTCCTACGAGCAGTACTTC. It yields the protein CASSKKSSYEQYF.

This clone was detected only a few times. The chain recombines TRBV29-1 with TRBJ2-5; tentatively, D is TRBD1 or TRBD2 (5 bases each). This CDR3 contains 12 residues. CDR1 and CDR2 (germline): SQVTM, ANQGSEA. The ends were cut back, 7 bases at V and 3 bases at J, with 12 bases in the middle. DNA of the CDR3: TGCAGCGCCAGGGACGGAAAAGAGACCCAGTACTTC. Its protein is CSARDGKETQYF.

This chain uses TRBV4-3 with TRBJ2-7; 8 bases line up with TRBD1. Germline V gives CDR1 LGHNA, CDR2 YSLEER. CDR3 length: 15 amino acids. V lost 1 base and J lost 2; bases outside the gene matches: 4. This CDR3 reads CASSQAPGQAYEQYF. As DNA, the CDR3 is TGCGCCAGCAGCCAAGCTCCGGGACAGGCCTACGAGCAGTACTTC.

The chain couples TRBV27 to TRBJ2-3; D may be TRBD1 (5 bases). CDR1 and CDR2 (germline): MNHEY, SMNVEV (reference sequence). V lost 0 bases to trimming and J lost 0 bases, with 13 bases between them. CDR3 length: 17 residues. The DNA of the CDR3 is TGTGCCAGCAGTTTATCCCAGGGCATTGGGAGCACAGATACGCAGTATTTT. Encoded protein: CASSLSQGIGSTDTQYF.

The genes are TRBV7-2 and TRBJ2-3, with a weak D call TRBD1 (8 bases). CDR1 SGHTA and CDR2 FQGNSA come from the germline V gene. Deletions cut 8 bases from V and 7 bases from J, with 22 bases between. This CDR3 spans 15 amino acids. CDR3 region: CASRYGQGLSNTQYF. The CDR3 nucleotides are TGTGCCAGCCGCTACGGACAGGGACTATCCAATACGCAGTATTTT.

The chain is built from TRBV7-2 and TRBJ2-7; TRBD2 agrees at 11 bases. There are 14 residues in the CDR3. V lost 5 bases, J lost 4 bases, and 4 bases stayed unmatched. Germline CDR1 SGHTA, CDR2 FQGNSA. The CDR3 sequence: CASSATSGSYEQYF. The CDR3 bases are TGTGCCAGCAGCGCTACTAGCGGGAGTTACGAGCAGTACTTC.

This chain uses TRBV25-1 with TRBJ1-1; D is unresolved. This CDR3 is built from 14 residues. V was cut by 3 bases and J by 5 bases, with 13 bases left in between. Germline assignment: CDR1 MGHDK and CDR2 SYGVNS. CDR3 loop: CASSDGSSATEAFF. CDR3 coding DNA: TGTGCCAGCAGTGACGGCAGTTCGGCGACTGAAGCTTTCTTT.

The chain is built from TRBV11-2 and TRBJ1-4; D gene unclear. With 4 bases removed from V and 7 bases from J, the gap between germline ends came to 7 bases. In germline, CDR1 is SGHAT, CDR2 FQNNGV. This CDR3 comprises 12 residues. The chain's CDR3 is CASSSGAEKLFF. CDR3 sequence (DNA): TGTGCCAGCAGCTCGGGTGCTGAAAAACTGTTTTTT. The full variable domain, rest sourced from reference TRBV11-2 and TRBJ1-4, is EAGVAQSPRYKIIEKRQSVAFWCNPISGHATLYWYQQILGQGPKLLIQFQNNGVVDDSQLPKDRFSAERLKGVDSTLKIQPAKLEDSAVYLCASSSGAEKLFFGSGTQLSVL.

The chain carries TRBV6-6 and TRBJ1-4; D call uncertain. Germline V CDR1 and CDR2: MNHNY, SVGAGI (reference sequence). The CDR3 contains 16 residues. V was trimmed by 2 bases and J by 5 bases, leaving 15 bases between them. As DNA, the CDR3 is TGTGCCAGCAGTTACCTCTTGGGAGGGCAAAATGAAAAACTGTTTTTT. Its translation is CASSYLLGGQNEKLFF.

This clone was seen a single time. The chain uses TRBV7-2 and TRBJ2-1; tentatively, D is TRBD2 (6 bases). Per the germline V gene, CDR1 is SGHTA and CDR2 is FQGNSA. Deletions cut 3 bases from V and 3 bases from J, with 18 bases between. This CDR3 region has 17 residues. The CDR3 DNA reads as TGTGCCAGCAGCTTGGCCGGGACTTCGGGTGTCTACAATGAGCAGTTCTTC. Amino acid sequence: CASSLAGTSGVYNEQFF.

The chain couples TRBV28 to TRBJ2-4; TRBD2 matches 11 bases. Germline CDR1 and CDR2: MDHEN and SYDVKM. The CDR3 covers 15 residues. V shed 8 bases, J shed 3 bases, and the junction held 6 bases outside the gene matches. CDR3 in amino acids: CASLAGGGGKNIQYF. As DNA, the CDR3 is TGTGCCAGCCTAGCGGGAGGCGGGGGCAAAAACATTCAGTACTTC.

This clone showed up just once. The V and J genes are TRBV7-2 and TRBJ2-1; D possibly uses TRBD1 or TRBD2 (6 bases each). V gave up 4 bases and J gave up 4 bases, with 23 bases separating them. In germline, CDR1 is SGHTA, CDR2 FQGNSA. The CDR3 totals 18 residues. As DNA, the CDR3 is TGTGCCAGCAGCTCCCCCGGGTGGGGGGCAGAGGGGTACAATGAGCAGTTCTTC. It yields the protein CASSSPGWGAEGYNEQFF.

The chain joins TRBV13 to TRBJ2-5; D gene uncertain. CDR3 size: 14 residues. V lost 5 bases and J lost 5, with 15 bases in between. CDR1 and CDR2 from the germline V gene are PRHDT and FYEKMQ (reference sequence). The CDR3 bases are TGTGCCAGCAGCCTTAGGTCGGTGGGGGAGACCCAGTACTTC. Its translation: CASSLRSVGETQYF.

This chain links TRBV5-4 with TRBJ2-7; either TRBD1 or TRBD2 may fit D (5 bases each). This CDR3 has 15 residues. V lost 3 bases, J lost 3 bases, and 16 bases lay in between. Germline values: CDR1 SGHNT, CDR2 YYREEE (reference sequence). This CDR3 reads CASSSPPGAHYEQYF. The CDR3 bases are TGTGCCAGCAGCTCCCCCCCCGGGGCCCACTACGAGCAGTACTTC.

V is TRBV7-2 and J is TRBJ2-1; a possible D gene is TRBD2 (5 bases). In germline, CDR1 is SGHTA, CDR2 FQGNSA. The CDR3 extends over 15 amino acids. The germline V and J ends were trimmed by 0 bases and 9 bases, with 15 bases remaining between them. The CDR3 region has the DNA TGTGCCAGCAGCTTAGCGGCGGCCGGACTCGGTGAGCAGTTCTTC. As protein: CASSLAAAGLGEQFF.

This clone was picked up many times. The gene calls are TRBV28 and TRBJ1-4; 12 bases are a match to TRBD1. The CDR3 runs 14 residues. Germline V gene lookup returns CDR1 MDHEN and CDR2 SYDVKM. The J segment lost 10 bases and the V segment lost 6 bases, leaving 6 bases of the junction unmatched. CDR3 protein: CASSPGTGGGKLFF. CDR3 in DNA: TGTGCCAGCAGCCCAGGGACAGGGGGCGGAAAACTGTTTTTT.

The gene calls are TRBV6-6 and TRBJ1-1; perhaps TRBD1 as D (6 bases). From germline, CDR1 is MNHNY and CDR2 SVGAGI (reference sequence). This CDR3 comprises 14 residues. Trimming stripped 8 bases from V and 5 bases from J, with 18 bases between. The CDR3 reads CASGWGARWTEAFF. In nucleotides, the CDR3 is TGTGCCAGCGGATGGGGGGCGCGGTGGACTGAAGCTTTCTTT.

This clone was counted a few times. The chain joins TRBV7-9 to TRBJ2-3, with D perhaps being TRBD1 or TRBD2 (5 bases each). V lost 5 bases, J lost 0 bases, and 15 bases lay in between. The germline V gene has CDR1 SEHNR and CDR2 FQNEAQ (reference sequence). This CDR3 is built from 16 residues. DNA of the CDR3: TGTGCCAGCAGCCCATGGGGGAGTGCTAGCACAGATACGCAGTATTTT. It translates to CASSPWGSASTDTQYF. Full variable domain (missing parts from reference TRBV7-9 and TRBJ2-3): DTGVSQNPRHKITKRGQNVTFRCDPISEHNRLYWYRQTLGQGPEFLTYFQNEAQLEKSRLLSDRFSAERPKGSFSTLEIQRTEQGDSAMYLCASSPWGSASTDTQYFGPGTRLTVL.

The V call is TRBV18, the J call TRBJ1-4; unclear D gene. The CDR3 consists of 15 residues. V lost 3 bases to trimming and J lost 5 bases, with 13 bases between them. CDR1 is KGHSH, CDR2 LQKENI, per germline. The CDR3 reads CASSPPSTPNEKLFF. The CDR3 DNA reads as TGTGCCAGCTCACCCCCTTCCACCCCAAATGAAAAACTGTTTTTT.

This chain uses TRBV5-1 with TRBJ2-5; the D gene is possibly TRBD1 (6 bases). Trimming shortened V by 4 bases and J by 1 base, and 14 bases separated the two germline ends. The CDR3 is 15 residues long. CDR1 and CDR2 (germline): SGHRS, YFSETQ. The CDR3 coding sequence is TGCGCCAGCAGCCCCGGGACATCCCTCCAAGAGACCCAGTACTTC. This sequence encodes CASSPGTSLQETQYF.

V usage is TRBV14 and J usage is TRBJ2-7; D assignment may be TRBD1 or TRBD2 (6 bases each). In germline, CDR1 is SGHDN, CDR2 FVKESK. The CDR3 spans 13 residues. The V end was cut by 7 bases, the J end by 6 bases, with 16 bases between. DNA of the CDR3: TGTGCCAGCAACCCCGTGGGGGGCCCCGAGCAGTACTTC. Protein product: CASNPVGGPEQYF.

The rearrangement joins TRBV6-5 to TRBJ2-7; the D gene is possibly TRBD1 (6 bases). Trimming shortened V by 2 bases and J by 2 bases, and 13 bases separated the two germline ends. From germline, CDR1 is MNHEY and CDR2 SVGAGI. This CDR3 is 15 amino acids long. The DNA of the CDR3 is TGTGCCAGCAGTTACATTGGGGGACACCCCTACGAGCAGTACTTC. This translates into CASSYIGGHPYEQYF.

The J gene is TRBJ2-1, the V gene TRBV5-8; TRBD2 agrees at 12 bases. This CDR3 contains 15 residues. CDR1 is SGHTS and CDR2 is YDEGEE in the germline V gene. J lost 5 bases, V lost 4 bases, and 4 bases had no gene match. The CDR3 loop reads CASSPGLAGHNEQFF. The CDR3 coding sequence is TGTGCCAGCAGCCCGGGACTAGCGGGTCACAATGAGCAGTTCTTC.

This chain joins TRBV15 and TRBJ2-4; D is perhaps TRBD2 (6 bases). Germline V lookup: CDR1 LNHNV, CDR2 YYDKDF (reference sequence). Trimming left V 0 bases short and J 9 bases short, with 9 bases between. This CDR3 is built from 13 residues. The CDR3 sequence is CATSRDWRGIQYF. The CDR3 nucleotides read TGTGCCACCAGCAGAGATTGGCGGGGCATTCAGTACTTC.

This clone appeared once. This sequence joins TRBV27 and TRBJ2-1; 9 nucleotides line up with TRBD2. J was trimmed by 5 bases and V by 7 bases; bases with no gene match: 9. CDR1 is MNHEY, CDR2 SMNVEV, per germline (reference sequence). The CDR3 loop spans 15 amino acids. The CDR3 protein is CASTPLASGNNEQFF. CDR3 nucleotides: TGTGCCAGCACCCCCTTGGCTAGCGGGAACAATGAGCAGTTCTTC.

The chain uses TRBV30 and TRBJ2-1; D may match TRBD1 or TRBD2 (5 bases each). The CDR3 has 14 amino acids. V was clipped by 0 bases and J by 7 bases, with 13 bases between them. Germline V lookup: CDR1 GTSNPN, CDR2 SVGIG (reference sequence). The CDR3 region has the DNA TGTGCCTGGAGTGTAGGGACGCAGGTTAATGAGCAGTTCTTC. It specifies CAWSVGTQVNEQFF.